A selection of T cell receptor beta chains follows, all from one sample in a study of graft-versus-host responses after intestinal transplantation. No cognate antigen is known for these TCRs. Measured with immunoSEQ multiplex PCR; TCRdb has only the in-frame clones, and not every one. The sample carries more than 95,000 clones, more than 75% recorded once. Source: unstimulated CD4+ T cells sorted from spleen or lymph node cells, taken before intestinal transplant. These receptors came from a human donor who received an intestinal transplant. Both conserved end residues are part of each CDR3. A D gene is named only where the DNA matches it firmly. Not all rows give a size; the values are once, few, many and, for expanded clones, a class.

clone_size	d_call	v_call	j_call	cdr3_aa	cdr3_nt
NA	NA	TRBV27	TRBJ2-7	CASSFGGDEQYF	TGTGCCAGCAGTTTTGGAGGTGACGAGCAGTACTTC
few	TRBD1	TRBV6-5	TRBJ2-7	CASSLDRGHEQYF	TGTGCCAGCAGTTTGGACAGGGGGCACGAGCAGTACTTC
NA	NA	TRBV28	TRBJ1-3	CASSLGLGNTIYF	TGTGCCAGCTCTCTAGGTCTCGGAAACACCATATATTTT
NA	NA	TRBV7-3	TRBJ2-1	CASSLTPIYNEQFF	TGTGCCAGCAGCTTAACACCAATCTACAATGAGCAGTTCTTC
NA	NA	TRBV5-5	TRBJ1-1	CASSLASIRLLQEMNTEAFF	TGTGCCAGCAGCTTGGCCTCTATACGGCTTTTACAGGAGATGAACACTGAAGCTTTCTTT
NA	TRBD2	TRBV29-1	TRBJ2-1	CSVGSLAVNEQFF	TGCAGCGTCGGGAGTCTAGCGGTCAATGAGCAGTTCTTC
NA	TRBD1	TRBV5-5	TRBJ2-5	CASKEGAGGETQYF	TGTGCCAGTAAAGAGGGGGCAGGCGGAGAGACCCAGTACTTC
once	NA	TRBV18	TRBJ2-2	CASSPEGGANTGELFF	TGTGCCAGCTCACCCGAAGGAGGGGCGAACACCGGGGAGCTGTTTTTT
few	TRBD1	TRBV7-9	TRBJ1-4	CASSLGTGEKLFF	TGTGCCAGCAGCTTAGGGACAGGTGAAAAACTGTTTTTT
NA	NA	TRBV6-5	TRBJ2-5	CASSDFDIQETQYF	TGTGCCAGCAGTGATTTTGACATTCAAGAGACCCAGTACTTC
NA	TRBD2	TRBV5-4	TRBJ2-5	CASRPPGLAGQETQYF	TGTGCCAGCAGGCCACCGGGACTAGCGGGTCAAGAGACCCAGTACTTC
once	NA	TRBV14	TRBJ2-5	CASSHTRHQYF	TGTGCCAGCAGCCATACCCGGCACCAGTACTTC
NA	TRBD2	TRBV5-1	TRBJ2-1	CASRSGRAFISGRRPGEQFF	TGCGCCAGCAGAAGCGGGAGGGCCTTTATCTCCGGTCGACGACCTGGTGAGCAGTTCTTC
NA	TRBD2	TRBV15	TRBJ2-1	CATSAGVENNEQFF	TGTGCCACCAGTGCGGGGGTGGAGAACAATGAGCAGTTCTTC
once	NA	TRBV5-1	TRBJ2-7	CASSRDPYTNGEQYF	TGCGCCAGCAGCCGCGACCCATATACGAACGGCGAGCAGTACTTC
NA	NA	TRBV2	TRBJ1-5	CASRDSNQPQHF	TGTGCCAGCAGAGATAGCAATCAGCCCCAGCATTTT
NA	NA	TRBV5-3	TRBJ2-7	CARRVFGYEQYF	TGTGCCAGAAGAGTTTTTGGATACGAGCAGTACTTC